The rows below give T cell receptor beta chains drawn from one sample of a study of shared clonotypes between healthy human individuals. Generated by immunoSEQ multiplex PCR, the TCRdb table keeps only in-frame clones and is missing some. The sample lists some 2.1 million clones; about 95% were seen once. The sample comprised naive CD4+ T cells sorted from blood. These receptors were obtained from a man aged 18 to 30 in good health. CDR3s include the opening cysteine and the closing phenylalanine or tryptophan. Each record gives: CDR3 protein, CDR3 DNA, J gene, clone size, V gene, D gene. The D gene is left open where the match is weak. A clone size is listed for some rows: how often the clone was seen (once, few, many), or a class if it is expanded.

CASSQAASGGVYEQYF | TGTGCCAGCAGCCAAGCTGCTAGCGGGGGGGTCTACGAGCAGTACTTC | TRBJ2-7 | NA | TRBV4-2 | TRBD2
CASSPPRGGRDTQYF | TGCGCCAGCAGCCCTCCGAGGGGCGGGAGAGATACGCAGTATTTT | TRBJ2-3 | NA | TRBV4-1 | TRBD2
CASSEALGATEKLFF | TGTGCCAGCAGTGAAGCATTGGGGGCAACAGAAAAACTGTTTTTT | TRBJ1-4 | once | TRBV6-1 | NA
CASGVSYGQGNTIYF | TGTGCCAGCGGAGTTTCGTACGGACAGGGAAACACCATATATTTT | TRBJ1-3 | NA | TRBV28 | NA
CASSRGPVAGVINEQFF | TGCGCCAGCAGCCGGGGCCCAGTAGCGGGAGTAATAAATGAGCAGTTCTTC | TRBJ2-1 | NA | TRBV5-1 | TRBD2
CASSSQGTNEKLFF | TGCGCCAGCAGCTCCCAAGGAACTAATGAAAAACTGTTTTTT | TRBJ1-4 | NA | TRBV5-1 | NA
CASEQGGTDTQYF | TGCGCCAGCGAACAGGGGGGCACAGATACGCAGTATTTT | TRBJ2-3 | NA | TRBV5-1 | TRBD1
CASSPRATNTEAFF | TGTGCCAGCAGCCCCCGGGCAACGAACACTGAAGCTTTCTTT | TRBJ1-1 | NA | TRBV5-5 | NA
CASSLLYEPQGGYTF | TGTGCCAGCAGCTTACTGTATGAGCCTCAGGGTGGCTACACCTTC | TRBJ1-2 | NA | TRBV11-2 | NA
CASSVAVGQPQHF | TGTGCCAGCAGCGTAGCTGTTGGACAGCCCCAGCATTTT | TRBJ1-5 | NA | TRBV9 | NA
CATSRRGTSGSNEQFF | TGTGCCACCAGCAGAAGGGGGACTAGCGGATCAAATGAGCAGTTCTTC | TRBJ2-1 | NA | TRBV15 | TRBD2
CAISVGTSGGSSTDTQYF | TGTGCCATCAGTGTAGGGACTAGCGGGGGGTCTAGCACAGATACGCAGTATTTT | TRBJ2-3 | NA | TRBV10-3 | TRBD2
CAWRSTTGSNYGYTF | TGTGCCTGGAGGAGTACAACAGGGTCCAACTATGGCTACACCTTC | TRBJ1-2 | NA | TRBV30 | NA
CASRSTGANVLTF | TGCGCCAGCAGATCAACTGGGGCCAACGTCCTGACTTTC | TRBJ2-6 | once | TRBV5-1 | NA
CASSVGSSGSEKLFF | TGTGCCAGCAGCGTAGGCTCCTCCGGGTCTGAAAAACTGTTTTTT | TRBJ1-4 | NA | TRBV9 | NA
CASSLFGGSTDTQYF | TGTGCCAGCAGCCTCTTCGGTGGGAGCACAGATACGCAGTATTTT | TRBJ2-3 | NA | TRBV9 | NA
CASRGTSGREQYF | TGTGCCAGCAGAGGGACTAGCGGGAGGGAGCAGTACTTC | TRBJ2-7 | NA | TRBV6-5 | TRBD2
CASSFGENTEAFF | TGCGCCAGCAGCTTTGGCGAAAACACTGAAGCTTTCTTT | TRBJ1-1 | NA | TRBV5-1 | NA
CAISESRGENTEAFF | TGTGCCATCAGTGAGTCCCGTGGAGAGAACACTGAAGCTTTCTTT | TRBJ1-1 | NA | TRBV10-3 | NA
CASSLGQTSTDTQYF | TGCGCCAGCAGCTTGGGCCAAACTAGCACAGATACGCAGTATTTT | TRBJ2-3 | once | TRBV5-1 | NA
CASRGGGYGYTF | TGTGCCAGCAGGGGGGGCGGCTATGGCTACACCTTC | TRBJ1-2 | NA | TRBV6-1 | NA
CASSIARTGSGYTF | TGTGCCAGTAGTATAGCCCGGACAGGAAGCGGCTACACCTTC | TRBJ1-2 | NA | TRBV19 | TRBD1
CAISGGTSGLQETQYF | TGTGCCATCAGTGGAGGGACTAGCGGGCTCCAAGAGACCCAGTACTTC | TRBJ2-5 | NA | TRBV10-3 | TRBD2
CASSQETGLANEQFF | TGCGCCAGCAGCCAAGAGACCGGACTAGCGAATGAGCAGTTCTTC | TRBJ2-1 | NA | TRBV4-3 | TRBD2
CASSLASRRDTEAFF | TGCGCCAGCAGCTTGGCCTCCCGCAGGGACACTGAAGCTTTCTTT | TRBJ1-1 | NA | TRBV5-1 | NA
CASSPFASGQKGSPLHF | TGTGCCAGCTCACCATTTGCTTCGGGACAGAAGGGTTCACCCCTCCACTTT | TRBJ1-6 | NA | TRBV18 | TRBD1
CASSLQSSPHNEQFF | TGTGCCAGCAGTTTACAGTCTAGCCCCCACAATGAGCAGTTCTTC | TRBJ2-1 | NA | TRBV27 | NA
CASSLGASGGQGETQYF | TGTGCCAGCAGCTTGGGTGCTAGCGGGGGCCAGGGAGAGACCCAGTACTTC | TRBJ2-5 | NA | TRBV5-4 | TRBD2
CASSLVVQETQYF | TGCGCCAGCAGCTTGGTGGTGCAAGAGACCCAGTACTTC | TRBJ2-5 | NA | TRBV5-1 | NA
CASSEGKNEKLFF | TGTGCCAGCAGTGAAGGAAAAAATGAAAAACTGTTTTTT | TRBJ1-4 | NA | TRBV6-1 | NA
CASSLSVGNSYNEQFF | TGTGCCAGCAGTTTATCGGTGGGAAATTCCTACAATGAGCAGTTCTTC | TRBJ2-1 | NA | TRBV27 | NA
CASSPPMDTYEQYF | TGTGCCAGCTCCCCACCAATGGACACCTACGAGCAGTACTTC | TRBJ2-7 | NA | TRBV18 | NA
CSARDQHEQYF | TGCAGTGCTAGAGATCAGCACGAGCAGTACTTC | TRBJ2-7 | NA | TRBV20-1 | NA
CASSQDRGFYGYTF | TGCGCCAGCAGCCAAGACAGGGGATTCTATGGCTACACCTTC | TRBJ1-2 | NA | TRBV4-3 | NA
CASSLLLGQETQYF | TGCGCCAGCAGCTTGTTACTGGGCCAAGAGACCCAGTACTTC | TRBJ2-5 | NA | TRBV5-1 | NA
CASSLWLDEQYF | TGCGCCAGCAGCTTGTGGCTCGACGAGCAGTACTTC | TRBJ2-7 | NA | TRBV5-1 | NA
CASSPTVTGPETQYF | TGTGCCAGCAGCCCAACAGTAACAGGGCCGGAGACCCAGTACTTC | TRBJ2-5 | once | TRBV7-2 | NA
CASSMRENYEQYF | TGTGCCAGTAGTATGAGGGAGAACTACGAGCAGTACTTC | TRBJ2-7 | NA | TRBV19 | NA
CASSFRDRMVYGYTF | TGTGCCAGCAGTTTTAGGGACAGGATGGTATATGGCTACACCTTC | TRBJ1-2 | NA | TRBV28 | TRBD1
CASSLVPENTEAFF | TGTGCCAGCAGCTTAGTCCCGGAGAACACTGAAGCTTTCTTT | TRBJ1-1 | NA | TRBV7-9 | NA
CASSDGTGVHTGELFF | TGTGCCAGCAGTGATGGGACAGGGGTGCACACCGGGGAGCTGTTTTTT | TRBJ2-2 | NA | TRBV2 | TRBD1
CASSPRDTSGEKLFF | TGTGCCAGCTCACCACGGGACACTTCTGGTGAAAAACTGTTTTTT | TRBJ1-4 | NA | TRBV18 | NA
CASGAAANYGYTF | TGTGCTAGTGGGGCGGCGGCTAACTATGGCTACACCTTC | TRBJ1-2 | NA | TRBV12-5 | NA
CASSRFEGGSSDEQYF | TGCGCCAGCAGCCGATTTGAGGGCGGGAGTTCGGACGAGCAGTACTTC | TRBJ2-7 | NA | TRBV4-1 | TRBD2
CAISEQERRGEQYF | TGTGCCATCAGTGAACAGGAACGACGCGGCGAGCAGTACTTC | TRBJ2-7 | NA | TRBV10-3 | NA